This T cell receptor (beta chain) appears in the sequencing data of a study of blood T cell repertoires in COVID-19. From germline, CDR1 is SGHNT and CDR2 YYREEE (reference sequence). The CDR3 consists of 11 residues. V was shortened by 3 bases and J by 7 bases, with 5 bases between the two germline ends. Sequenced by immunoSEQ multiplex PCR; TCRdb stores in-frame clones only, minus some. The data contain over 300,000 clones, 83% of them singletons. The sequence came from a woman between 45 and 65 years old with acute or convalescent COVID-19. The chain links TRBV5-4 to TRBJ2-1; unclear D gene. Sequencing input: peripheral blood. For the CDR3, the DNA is TGTGCCAGCAGCTCACTAAATGAGCAGTTCTTC. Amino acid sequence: CASSSLNEQFF.